Presented here are 18 T cell receptor beta chains from one specimen sequenced in a study of T cell responses to AZD1222 COVID-19 vaccine. Sequencing was performed with immunoSEQ multiplex PCR; in TCRdb, only in-frame clones are kept and a portion is missing. Of about 150,000 clones listed, around nine tenths are singletons. This material consisted of peripheral blood, taken on day 0 of AZD1222 vaccination. The receptors originated from an adult in good health.

The CDR3 reads CASSFTGPRQFF. The CDR3 nucleotides read TGTGCCAGCAGCTTTACGGGGCCGAGGCAGTTCTTC. This chain joins TRBV7-9 and TRBJ2-1, with D possibly called TRBD1 or TRBD2 (5 bases each). The germline CDR1 and CDR2 sequences are SEHNR and FQNEAQ (reference sequence). This CDR3 contains 12 residues. Between the trimmed V and J ends, which lost 3 bases and 12 bases, there was a span of 12 bases.

This clone was found once. The rearrangement uses TRBV11-2 and TRBJ1-2; D is unclear. Germline V gene sequence: CDR1 SGHAT, CDR2 FQNNGV. Between the trimmed V and J ends, which lost 3 bases and 0 bases, there was a span of 17 bases. This CDR3 has 17 residues. CDR3 sequence: CASSFRGGLGANYGYTF. The CDR3 DNA reads as TGTGCCAGCAGCTTTAGAGGCGGTCTGGGAGCTAACTATGGCTACACCTTC.

The chain combines TRBV5-1 with TRBJ2-1, with D perhaps given as TRBD1 or TRBD2 (6 bases each). The V gene lost 4 bases and the J gene lost 7 bases, with 15 bases spanning the gap. CDR1 and CDR2 (germline): SGHRS, YFSETQ. The CDR3 covers 14 residues. The CDR3 sequence: CASSKTPGANEQFF. The DNA of the CDR3 is TGCGCCAGCAGCAAGACCCCGGGGGCGAATGAGCAGTTCTTC.

This chain uses TRBV4-1 with TRBJ2-2; 11 positions agree with TRBD1. Germline assignment: CDR1 MGHRA and CDR2 YSYEKL. There are 15 residues in the CDR3. Unmatched junction bases numbered 7, after V lost 3 bases and J lost 10 bases. CDR3 in DNA: TGCGCCAGCAGCCATCCCGGGACAGGGGGGGAGGAGCTGTTTTTT. Translation gives CASSHPGTGGEELFF.

J is TRBJ1-1 and V is TRBV4-1; D is unresolved. V was trimmed by 3 bases and J by 5 bases, leaving 16 bases between them. The germline gives CDR1 MGHRA, CDR2 YSYEKL. The length of the CDR3 is 15 residues. The CDR3 nucleotides read TGCGCCAGCAGCCAGCCGACGGCCAGGAGGACTGAAGCTTTCTTT. Its translation is CASSQPTARRTEAFF.

The V call is TRBV10-2, the J call TRBJ2-3; no clear D. The CDR3 has 13 amino acids. In germline, CDR1 is WSHSY, CDR2 SAAADI. Trimming took off 6 bases at V and 6 bases at J, with 13 bases between the two ends. The CDR3 DNA reads as TGCGCCAGCAGCGGTGGGAAATGGGATACGCAGTATTTT. It specifies CASSGGKWDTQYF.

Only one count was recorded for this clone. The V and J genes are TRBV7-6 and TRBJ2-1; TRBD1 agrees at 8 bases. V trimming: 8 bases; J trimming: 9 bases; junction bases outside the gene matches: 15. Germline V gene lookup returns CDR1 SGHVS and CDR2 FNYEAQ. This CDR3 region has 15 residues. The CDR3 here is CASGGAPGQVSEQFF. CDR3 nucleotide sequence: TGTGCCAGCGGAGGGGCACCGGGACAGGTTAGTGAGCAGTTCTTC.

The chain combines TRBV12-2 with TRBJ2-3; the D call of TRBD2 is as the table states it, not checked on the DNA. TRBV12-2 is an annotated pseudogene. The CDR3 spans 14 residues. This chain's CDR3 is CASTSGGAPDTQYF. The DNA for the CDR3 is TGTGCAAGTACTAGCGGGGGGGCCCCAGATACGCAGTATTTT.

J is TRBJ1-5 and V is TRBV19; weak D call: TRBD1 (5 bases). The V and J ends lost 5 bases and 7 bases respectively, with 18 bases between them. This CDR3 is built from 15 residues. Germline CDR1 and CDR2: LNHDA and SQIVND (reference sequence). The CDR3 region is CASSVGRQGVQPQHF. CDR3 DNA: TGTGCCAGTAGTGTGGGACGGCAAGGGGTACAGCCCCAGCATTTT.

V is TRBV6-2 or TRBV6-3 and J is TRBJ1-1; possible D gene TRBD1, 5 bases. Germline V gene lookup returns CDR1 MNHEY and CDR2 SVGEGT. The CDR3 consists of 14 residues. Trimming pared 5 bases from V and 5 bases from J, leaving 15 bases between. The DNA of the CDR3 is TGTGCCAGCAGTAAGACAGTTATGGGGACTGAAGCTTTCTTT. As protein: CASSKTVMGTEAFF.

The chain links TRBV7-2 to TRBJ2-7; D possibly corresponds to TRBD1 (6 bases). V lost 9 bases to trimming and J lost 0 bases, with 12 bases between them. The germline CDR1 and CDR2 sequences are SGHTA and FQGNSA. This CDR3 region has 13 residues. DNA of the CDR3: TGTGCCAGTAACAGGGCGTTCTCCTACGAGCAGTACTTC. It specifies CASNRAFSYEQYF.

CDR3 coding DNA: TGTGCCAGTAGTCTTGGACAGGGGTGGCTAGGTGGTGAAGCTTTCTTT. Its translation: CASSLGQGWLGGEAFF. The chain couples TRBV19 to TRBJ1-1; TRBD1 agrees at 9 bases. The J segment lost 7 bases and the V segment lost 5 bases, leaving 14 bases of the junction unmatched. Germline CDR1 LNHDA, CDR2 SQIVND (reference sequence). The CDR3 is 16 amino acids.

This clone was detected once. The V gene is TRBV3-1 (or the pseudogene TRBV3-2), the J gene TRBJ1-5, with D perhaps matching TRBD1 (5 bases). Germline CDR1 is LGHDT and CDR2 is YNNKEL (reference sequence). Trimming removed 4 bases from V and 6 bases from J, with 13 bases in between. This CDR3 is built from 14 residues. DNA for the CDR3: TGTGCCAGCAGCCCTGGGGGATCCGGTCAGCCCCAGCATTTT. It yields the protein CASSPGGSGQPQHF.

The chain joins TRBV28 to TRBJ1-3, with a possible D match to TRBD1 (5 bases). Trimming pared 7 bases from V and 0 bases from J, leaving 19 bases between. The CDR3 length is 17 residues. Per the germline V gene, CDR1 is MDHEN and CDR2 is SYDVKM. The CDR3: CASIPREGPRSGNTIYF. In DNA, the CDR3 is TGTGCCAGCATCCCACGTGAGGGACCCCGCTCTGGAAACACCATATATTTT. The whole variable domain, filled in from reference TRBV28 and TRBJ1-3, reads DVKVTQSSRYLVKRTGEKVFLECVQDMDHENMFWYRQDPGLGLRLIYFSYDVKMKEKGDIPEGYSVSREKKERFSLILESASTNQTSMYLCASIPREGPRSGNTIYFGEGSWLTVV.

Details on this clone: This sample also contains other DNA sequences that code for the same CDR3. This sequence joins TRBV19 and TRBJ2-5, with a weak D call TRBD1 (5 bases). Germline-derived CDR1 and CDR2 are LNHDA and SQIVND (reference sequence). This CDR3 spans 13 amino acids. Trimming took 2 bases from V and 4 from J, leaving 8 bases between them. For the CDR3, the DNA is TGTGCCAGTAGTATAAGGGGCCCAGAGACCCAGTACTTC. Encoded protein: CASSIRGPETQYF.

The rearrangement links TRBV4-1 to TRBJ2-7; D is uncertain. The CDR3 sequence is 14 residues long. Germline-derived CDR1 and CDR2 are MGHRA and YSYEKL. V was trimmed by 5 bases and J by 5 bases, leaving 16 bases between them. The chain's CDR3 is CASSRLGIGHEQYF. In DNA, the CDR3 is TGCGCCAGCAGCAGACTTGGGATCGGCCACGAGCAGTACTTC.

This chain uses TRBV24-1 with TRBJ1-6; D may be TRBD1 (5 bases). Germline V gives CDR1 KGHDR, CDR2 SFDVKD. The V end was cut by 9 bases, the J end by 2 bases, with 10 bases between. The CDR3 contains 14 residues. CDR3 region: CATRGQAYNSPLHF. CDR3 sequence (DNA): TGTGCCACCCGAGGACAAGCCTATAATTCACCCCTCCACTTT.

This clone was recorded only once. The chain recombines TRBV7-9 with TRBJ1-1, with 7 bases that match TRBD1. The germline gives CDR1 SEHNR, CDR2 FQNEAQ (reference sequence). The CDR3 consists of 14 residues. V was pared by 5 bases and J by 7 bases, with 10 bases of the junction left unmatched. The CDR3 here is CASSLTGKDFEAFF. The CDR3 DNA reads as TGTGCCAGCAGCCTGACAGGGAAGGACTTTGAAGCTTTCTTT.